This TCR beta chain came from a study of T cells in Graves' hyperthyroidism and ophthalmopathy. Amplified TCR beta CDR3 regions came from RNA transcripts. The primer set for the first-round RT-PCR of the TCR CDR3 was HTBI. MiXCR, run by TCRdb on the multiplex PCR reads, gives a single entry per CDR3 protein. The sample yields about 560,000 distinct CDR3 sequences, around 17% seen once. This clonotype turned up a few times. It was uncontrolled infection, other autoimmune disease, pregnancy or lactation that excluded patients. Clinical symptoms, serum thyroxine and TRAb, thyroid ultrasound and orbital computed tomography were used for the diagnoses. Trimming cost V 4 bases and J 0 bases, with 16 bases left between them. The CDR3 covers 17 residues. Germline V lookup: CDR1 ENHRY, CDR2 SYGVKD.

The gene calls are TRBV10-3 and TRBJ2-1; D is unresolved. Sequenced input: blood. This receptor was obtained from a woman between 18 and 29 years old with Graves' hyperthyroidism. The CDR3 sequence is CAISGPDARSSYNEQFF. CDR3 in DNA: TGTGCCATCAGTGGGCCGGACGCGAGGAGCTCCTACAATGAGCAGTTCTTC.